This TCR beta chain derives from a study of long-term antiretroviral therapy in people with HIV. Study findings and constraints: The blood, collected between the mid-2000s and the late 2010s, was possibly taken under older ART regimens. Compared with controls, HIV repertoires showed narrower CDR3 length ranges. In samples taken after ART, diversity increased but remained below transplant donor control levels.

In germline, CDR1 is SGHRS, CDR2 YFSETQ. CDR3 length: 15 amino acids. V was shortened by 6 bases and J by 5 bases, with 20 bases between the two germline ends. With respect to this clone: Its antigen is unidentified.

Sequencing used immunoSEQ v3.0 at survey level. Using immunoSEQ multiplex PCR, the repertoire was profiled, and TCRdb retains in-frame clones only, with some absent. The top ten hold 5.6% of the sample, which has roughly 25,000 clones, about 80% seen once. The sequences come from unsorted PBMCs, collected 0.7 years before starting antiretroviral therapy. The sequence was obtained from a man in his thirties or forties with HIV. This chain uses TRBV5-1 with TRBJ1-1; D perhaps matches TRBD1 (6 bases). The DNA for the CDR3 is TGCGCCAGCATTCGAGATCGGGGGGCGGGGACTGAAGCTTTCTTT. As protein: CASIRDRGAGTEAFF.